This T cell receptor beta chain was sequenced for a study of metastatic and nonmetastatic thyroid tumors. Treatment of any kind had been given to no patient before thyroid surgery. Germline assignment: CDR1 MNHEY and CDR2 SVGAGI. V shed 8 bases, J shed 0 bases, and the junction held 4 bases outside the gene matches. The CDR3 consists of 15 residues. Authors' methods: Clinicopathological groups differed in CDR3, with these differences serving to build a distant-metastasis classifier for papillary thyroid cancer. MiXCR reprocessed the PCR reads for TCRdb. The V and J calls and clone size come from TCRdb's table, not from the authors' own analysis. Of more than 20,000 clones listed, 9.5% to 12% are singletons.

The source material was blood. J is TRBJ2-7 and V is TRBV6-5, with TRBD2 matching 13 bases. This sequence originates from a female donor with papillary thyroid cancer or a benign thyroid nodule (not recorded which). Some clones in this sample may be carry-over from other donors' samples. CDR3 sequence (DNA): TGTGCCAGCGAGGGACTAGCGGGAAGCTCCTACGAGCAGTACTTC. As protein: CASEGLAGSSYEQYF.